This record concerns one TCR beta chain sequence. The source of the sample is a study of Ad26.COV2.S vaccination and SARS-CoV-2 variants. Study-level information: Intramuscular Ad26.COV2.S at 5x10^10 or 1x10^11 viral particles.

The V end lost 2 bases, the J end lost 5 bases, and 10 bases lay between the germline ends. Germline V CDR1 and CDR2: SGHAT, FQNNGV. The CDR3 runs 14 residues. Treatment here: roughly 19 received Ad26.COV2.S at low or high dose, single or two shots; roughly 5 received placebo; per-sample allocation not given. Samples were taken on day 63 after the first vaccine or placebo injection. The data were produced by immunoSEQ multiplex PCR, yet TCRdb's version contains in-frame clones alone and is incomplete. The repertoire holds around 450,000 clones, with roughly 90% as singletons. Sample: peripheral blood, taken in a trial of Ad26.COV2.S vaccine versus placebo. The J gene is TRBJ2-1, the V gene TRBV11-2, with D possibly being TRBD2 (6 bases). The TCR originated in a person aged 18-65 years who received the Ad26.COV2.S COVID-19 vaccine or a placebo. The CDR3, as DNA: TGTGCCAGCAGCTTAATGTCTAGCGACAATGAGCAGTTCTTC. As protein: CASSLMSSDNEQFF.